Each of the 18 T cell receptor beta chains below was sequenced from the same sample in a study of blood T cell repertoires in COVID-19. Measured with immunoSEQ multiplex PCR; TCRdb has only the in-frame clones, and not every one. The sample carries 250,000 to 350,000 clones, around 87% recorded once. The specimen was peripheral blood. These receptors were taken from a woman aged 45-65 years who had recovered from COVID-19.

This rearrangement joins TRBV2 to TRBJ2-7; 10 bases align to TRBD1. CDR1 and CDR2 (germline): SNHLY, FYNNEI. J was trimmed by 12 bases and V by 4 bases; bases with no gene match: 12. This CDR3 comprises 14 residues. CDR3 amino acids: CASSVTTGGYPPYF. The CDR3 region has the DNA TGTGCCAGCAGTGTTACGACAGGGGGCTATCCGCCGTACTTC.

CDR3 in DNA: TGCGCCAGCAGCCAATCTAATACAGGACTAGGTAGCACAGATACGCAGTATTTT. Residues: CASSQSNTGLGSTDTQYF. The V and J genes are TRBV4-1 and TRBJ2-3, with 7 bases identical to TRBD2. CDR1 MGHRA and CDR2 YSYEKL come from the germline V gene. The J segment lost 0 bases and the V segment lost 2 bases, leaving 11 bases of the junction unmatched. The CDR3 has 18 amino acids.

The gene calls are TRBV6-2 or TRBV6-3 and TRBJ2-7; 8 bases map to TRBD1. In germline, CDR1 is MNHEY, CDR2 SVGEGT. This CDR3 region has 14 residues. The junction had 5 bases not matched to a gene; V was cut back by 5 bases and J by 2 bases. CDR3 in DNA: TGTGCCAGCAGTATCGAGACAGGGGCCTACGAGCAGTACTTC. This sequence encodes CASSIETGAYEQYF.

This clone was seen once. The rearrangement joins TRBV13 to TRBJ2-7; 10 nucleotides match TRBD2. Germline V gives CDR1 PRHDT, CDR2 FYEKMQ (reference sequence). The CDR3 is 16 residues long. J was trimmed by 3 bases and V by 0 bases; bases with no gene match: 5. The CDR3 here is CASSLGPTSGIYEQYF. As DNA, the CDR3 is TGTGCCAGCAGCTTAGGCCCCACTAGCGGGATCTACGAGCAGTACTTC.

This chain connects TRBV28 to TRBJ1-1; TRBD1 matches at 10 bases. The germline CDR1 and CDR2 sequences are MDHEN and SYDVKM. The CDR3 loop spans 15 amino acids. V trimming: 4 bases; J trimming: 5 bases; junction bases outside the gene matches: 7. Here the CDR3 DNA reads TGTGCCAGCAGTTCCTTGACAGGGGGCGAAACTGAAGCTTTCTTT. Its protein product is CASSSLTGGETEAFF.

The chain is built from TRBV28 and TRBJ2-7; 7 bases agree with TRBD1. The CDR3 length is 15 residues. Per the germline V gene, CDR1 is MDHEN and CDR2 is SYDVKM. The ends lost 5 bases at V and 1 base at J; junction bases unmatched: 8. For the CDR3, the DNA is TGTGCCAGCAGTCGAGACAGGGCTCGATCCTACGAGCAGTACTTC. This gives the protein CASSRDRARSYEQYF.

The rearrangement uses TRBV19 and TRBJ2-1; no clear D gene. V was cut by 1 base and J by 2 bases, with 12 bases left in between. The germline CDR1 and CDR2 sequences are LNHDA and SQIVND (reference sequence). The CDR3 length is 16 residues. CDR3 in amino acids: CASSIAPIQPYNEQFF. CDR3 in DNA: TGTGCCAGTAGTATAGCGCCTATTCAACCCTACAATGAGCAGTTCTTC. The whole variable domain, filled in from reference TRBV19 and TRBJ2-1, reads DGGITQSPKYLFRKEGQNVTLSCEQNLNHDAMYWYRQDPGQGLRLIYYSQIVNDFQKGDIAEGYSVSREKKESFPLTVTSAQKNPTAFYLCASSIAPIQPYNEQFFGPGTRLTVL.

V usage is TRBV6-2 or TRBV6-3 and J usage is TRBJ2-3, with D perhaps matching TRBD1 (5 bases). Germline V CDR1 and CDR2: MNHEY, SVGEGT. V shed 6 bases and J shed 4 bases, with 20 bases lying between them. The CDR3 has 16 residues. CDR3 loop: CASSKPVGRAADTQYF. DNA of the CDR3: TGTGCCAGCAGCAAGCCGGTTGGCAGGGCGGCAGATACGCAGTATTTT.

The genes are TRBV11-3 and TRBJ2-3; 16 nucleotides agree with TRBD2. The J segment lost 6 bases and the V segment lost 5 bases, leaving 8 bases of the junction unmatched. The CDR3 totals 17 residues. Germline V gene lookup returns CDR1 SGHNT and CDR2 YENEEA. The CDR3 is CASSRGTSGRARDTQYF. In DNA form, the CDR3 reads TGTGCCAGCAGCCGCGGGACTAGCGGGAGGGCCCGGGATACGCAGTATTTT.

The J gene is TRBJ1-2, the V gene TRBV28; 7 bases are shared with TRBD1. The length of the CDR3 is 13 residues. V gave up 10 bases and J gave up 5 bases; unmatched junction bases: 10. Germline assignment: CDR1 MDHEN and CDR2 SYDVKM. The CDR3 reads CAISQGGLYGYTF. The CDR3 DNA reads TGTGCCATCTCGCAGGGGGGACTTTATGGCTACACCTTC.

This sequence joins TRBV28 and TRBJ2-7, with 7 bases aligning to TRBD1. After removal of 6 bases from V and 1 base from J, the junction contained 3 bases not matched to a gene. CDR1 and CDR2 (germline): MDHEN, SYDVKM. CDR3 length: 13 amino acids. Here the CDR3 reads CASRRTGSYEQYF. The CDR3 DNA is TGTGCCAGCAGGCGGACAGGATCCTACGAGCAGTACTTC.

This clone came up once. The V and J genes are TRBV5-8 and TRBJ2-1; D possibly corresponds to TRBD1 (5 bases). The V and J ends lost 4 bases and 9 bases respectively, with 20 bases between them. Germline V gene lookup returns CDR1 SGHTS and CDR2 YDEGEE. This CDR3 comprises 15 residues. The CDR3 nucleotides read TGTGCCAGCAGCCCGTCTTCCAGGGCCCGGTTTGAGCAGTTCTTC. Its protein is CASSPSSRARFEQFF.

The genes are TRBV4-3 and TRBJ2-1, with a weak D call TRBD2 (6 bases). Germline V gives CDR1 LGHNA, CDR2 YSLEER. Trimming cost V 1 base and J 0 bases, with 10 bases left between them. This CDR3 comprises 16 residues. CDR3 in amino acids: CASSQGVGSSYNEQFF. In nucleotides, the CDR3 is TGCGCCAGCAGCCAAGGGGTCGGGAGCTCCTACAATGAGCAGTTCTTC.

The chain carries TRBV10-3 and TRBJ2-1; TRBD2 matches 14 bases. Germline V CDR1 and CDR2: ENHRY, SYGVKD. Germline trimming cut 9 bases from V and 2 bases from J; bases unmatched to any gene: 3. The CDR3 has 15 amino acids. The CDR3 protein is CAIGTSGGTYNEQFF. CDR3 coding DNA: TGTGCCATAGGGACTAGCGGGGGCACCTACAATGAGCAGTTCTTC.

The CDR3 loop reads CASSSDRGFYEQYF. CDR3 in DNA: TGTGCCAGCAGCTCGGACAGGGGGTTCTACGAGCAGTACTTC. The rearrangement links TRBV7-2 to TRBJ2-7; the match to TRBD1 covers 10 bases. CDR1 and CDR2 (germline): SGHTA, FQGNSA. The J segment lost 3 bases and the V segment lost 4 bases, leaving 3 bases of the junction unmatched. The CDR3 sequence is 14 residues long.

The V call is TRBV7-2, the J call TRBJ1-1; a weak D match, TRBD1 (5 bases). V shed 1 base and J shed 4 bases, with 13 bases lying between them. CDR3 length: 15 amino acids. The V gene's germline CDR1 is SGHTA and CDR2 FQGNSA. The CDR3 DNA reads as TGTGCCAGCAGCTTAGGGGCGGGGGTCGGCACTGAAGCTTTCTTT. Translation: CASSLGAGVGTEAFF.

The CDR3 spells CASSLVGRGFTTDTQYF. DNA for the CDR3: TGTGCCAGCAGCTTAGTGGGCAGGGGTTTTACCACAGATACGCAGTATTTT. The chain recombines TRBV7-2 with TRBJ2-3; maybe TRBD1 (6 bases). V was clipped by 1 base and J by 2 bases, with 16 bases between them. Germline lookup yields CDR1 SGHTA and CDR2 FQGNSA. This CDR3 region has 17 residues.

V usage is TRBV24-1 and J usage is TRBJ1-5; TRBD1 matches 7 bases. J was trimmed by 3 bases and V by 2 bases; bases with no gene match: 3. The germline gives CDR1 KGHDR, CDR2 SFDVKD. CDR3 length equals 15 residues. The CDR3: CATSDSTGINQPQHF. CDR3 bases: TGTGCCACCAGTGATTCGACAGGGATCAATCAGCCCCAGCATTTT.